This T cell receptor beta chain originates from a study of blood T cell repertoires in COVID-19. Study overall: Donors in the United States, Italy and Spain gave samples during acute or convalescent COVID-19. PBMCs, B-cell-depleted T cells, or T cells were the source of the cDNA or gDNA that made up the material.

To note about this clone: This sample also contains other DNA sequences that code for the same CDR3.

Authors' analysis steps: The authors estimated nucleated cell counts from reference gene primer amplification. Sequencing used immunoSEQ multiplex PCR; TCRdb keeps in-frame clones, though not all of them. V, J and clone size derive from that table, while D and trimming were established from the DNA sequence. Here the sample spans 130,000 to 150,000 clones, just under 85% being singletons. V was pared by 4 bases and J by 3 bases, with 0 bases of the junction left unmatched. The CDR3 extends over 13 amino acids. Germline CDR1 and CDR2: KGHSH and LQKENI. This receptor was identified in a woman aged 40-49 years with active or convalescent COVID-19. The sample consisted of peripheral blood. This chain uses TRBV18 with TRBJ2-7; 10 bases are shared with TRBD1. This chain's CDR3 is CASSRTGGYEQYF. Written as DNA, the CDR3 is TGTGCCAGCTCACGGACAGGGGGCTACGAGCAGTACTTC.